This TCR beta chain was observed in a study of cytomegalovirus exposure and HLA in healthy donors. PCR was performed using 60 Vbeta and 13 Jbeta primers. Libraries were prepared by immunoSEQ multiplex PCR; TCRdb keeps only in-frame clonotypes and omits some of them. The data show about 130,000 clones, with under 12% seen just once and approximately 4.4% held by the top ten. Trimming took off 6 bases at V and 4 bases at J, with 15 bases between the two ends. This CDR3 has 14 amino acids. Germline CDR1 and CDR2: MNHNS and SASEGT. The study, taken as a whole, reports: A likely sequencing artifact accounted for one observed cluster of highly shared sequence variants. TCR sequences were mostly rare, though some public TCRs occurred in many donors. Associated with HLA alleles at 0.05 false discovery rate in a later analysis were 16,951 TCR beta sequences.

Each of the donors was a healthy bone marrow donor. Turning to this clone: As yet, its antigen is unknown.

This clonotype was obtained from a woman aged 18-30 years in good health and CMV-seropositive. The material sequenced was PBMCs. The chain has TRBV6-1 and TRBJ1-1; D is ambiguous. The CDR3 region has the DNA TGTGCCAGCAGCGACAAGAGTTTTGTCACTGAAGCTTTCTTT. It encodes CASSDKSFVTEAFF.